These 29 T cell receptor beta chains share one sample of origin, sequenced in a study of tumor-infiltrating lymphocytes in primary liver carcinoma. With a constant-region primer, TCR beta cDNA was made from approximately 500 ng of total RNA. Library construction for TCR beta comprised three nested multiplex PCR rounds performed with slightly modified ARM-PCR. TRBV1-TRBV30 forward primers paired with a C-beta reverse primer drove the first two PCR rounds, about 10 cycles each. TCRdb fed the multiplex PCR reads into MiXCR, producing one record per CDR3 protein. The data show around 100,000 distinct CDR3 sequences, about 70% seen once. Scientists recovered RNA and DNA together from roughly 20-30 mg of unsorted bulk tissue. Sequencing was done on a sample of liver tumor tissue from sampling region 5. Subset noted: tumor region T5, tumor centre. These receptors came from a woman between 55 and 75 years old with primary liver carcinoma and hepatitis B virus infection.

Details on this clonotype: The conserved closing phenylalanine or tryptophan is absent in this CDR3, likely reflecting a read error. V and J are TRBV4-2 and TRBJ2-6; D might be TRBD1 (6 bases). Germline values: CDR1 LGHNA, CDR2 YNFKEQ. Trimming took 5 bases from V and 0 from J, leaving 20 bases between them. The CDR3 consists of 19 residues. For the CDR3, the DNA is TGTGCCAGCAGCTCCCTGGGGGCAGCAGTCTCCTCTGGGGCCAACGTCCTGACTTAC. Its translation is CASSSLGAAVSSGANVLTY.

Details on this clonotype: As the CDR3 is not closed by the conserved phenylalanine or tryptophan, this likely results from a read error. The rearrangement uses TRBV6-1 and TRBJ2-1, with unresolved D. The germline V gene encodes CDR1 MNHNS and CDR2 SASEGT. This CDR3 has 16 amino acids. CDR3: CVSSHGLRRDYNEQFL. CDR3 nucleotide sequence: TGTGTCAGCAGTCATGGGCTGAGGCGAGACTACAATGAGCAGTTCCTC.

This clonotype turned up a few times. The junction does not match germline at one end; this may be a read error. The chain couples TRBV5-1 to TRBJ2-2, with 11 bases identical to TRBD2. The CDR3 contains 18 residues. Germline CDR1 reads SGHRS; CDR2 reads YFSETQ. The CDR3 nucleotides read TGCGCCAGCAGCTTGAGGTTAGCGGGAGGGCCGAGGACCGGGGAGCTGTCTTTT. Residues: CASSLRLAGGPRTGELSF. Full variable domain (outside the CDR3, taken from reference TRBV5-1 and TRBJ2-2): KAGVTQTPRYLIKTRGQQVTLSCSPISGHRSVSWYQQTPGQGLQFLFEYFSETQRNKGNFPGRFSGRQFSNSRSEMNVSTLELGDSALYLCASSLRLAGGPRTGELSFGEGSRLTVL.

About this clonotype: A read error may produce the germline difference seen at one junction end. V gene TRBV5-4 combines with J gene TRBJ2-3, with D unclear. This CDR3 region has 14 residues. Germline V CDR1 and CDR2: SGHNT, YYREEE (reference sequence). The CDR3 here is CASNLASAADTQYF. In DNA, the CDR3 is TGTGCCAGCAACTTGGCCAGCGCGGCAGATACGCAGTATTTT. Looking up the rest from reference TRBV5-4 and TRBJ2-3 gives the full variable domain: ETGVTQSPTHLIKTRGQQVTLRCSSQSGHNTVSWYQQALGQGPQFIFQYYREEENGRGNFPPRFSGLQFPNYSSELNVNALELDDSALYLCASNLASAADTQYFGPGTRLTVL.

A word on this clonotype: At one boundary the junction diverges from the germline segment, which might be a read error. V and J are TRBV5-1 and TRBJ2-5; 7 bases are a match to TRBD2. The germline V gene has CDR1 SGHRS and CDR2 YFSETQ. The CDR3 sequence is 16 residues long. The CDR3 DNA sequence: TGTGCCAGCAGCGAAGGACAAGCGGGGAGATCAGAGACCCAGTACTTC. Protein sequence: CASSEGQAGRSETQYF.

As regards this clonotype: At one of its ends the junction is not consistent with the germline gene, which may arise from a read error. J is TRBJ1-5 and V is TRBV28; D gene ambiguous. The length of the CDR3 is 12 residues. Germline V lookup: CDR1 MDHEN, CDR2 SYDVKM. The CDR3 protein is CASSLVNQSQHF. In DNA form, the CDR3 reads TGTGCCAGCAGTTTAGTGAATCAGTCCCAGCATTTT.

The chain employs TRBV11-2 and TRBJ1-1, with D possibly being TRBD1 (5 bases). The CDR3 is made up of 15 amino acids. The germline V gene has CDR1 SGHAT and CDR2 FQNNGV. In DNA form, the CDR3 reads TGTACCAACAGCCTATCTCGGTTGATGGGGGCTGAAGCTTTCTTT. Translation: CTNSLSRLMGAEAFF.

This clonotype showed up many times. The rearrangement uses TRBV5-4 and TRBJ2-5; 11 positions match TRBD2. Germline-derived CDR1 and CDR2 are SGHNT and YYREEE (reference sequence). The CDR3 contains 15 residues. Trimming cost V 4 bases and J 2 bases; bases outside gene matches: 4. The CDR3 DNA follows: TGTGCCAGCAGCGCGGGACTAGCGGATCAAGAGACCCAGTACTTC. This gives the protein CASSAGLADQETQYF.

About this clonotype: This clone may be a read error of a much larger clone one base away. The rearrangement joins TRBV12-3 or TRBV12-4 to TRBJ1-5, with D maybe TRBD1 (6 bases). Trimming took 11 bases from V and 0 from J, leaving 14 bases between them. The CDR3 runs 14 residues. The CDR3 region is CAGTQGPSNQPQHF. In nucleotides, the CDR3 is TGTGCCGGGACACAGGGCCCTAGCAATCAGCCCCAGCATTTT.

This clonotype appeared once. V is TRBV4-1 and J is TRBJ2-6, with 7 bases lining up with TRBD1. The junction had 8 bases not matched to a gene; V was cut back by 3 bases and J by 3 bases. From germline, CDR1 is MGHRA and CDR2 YSYEKL. This CDR3 contains 17 residues. The CDR3 reads CASSHETGPLGANVLTF. CDR3 nucleotides: TGCGCCAGCAGCCACGAGACAGGGCCCCTTGGGGCCAACGTCCTGACTTTC.

This clonotype was recorded many times. The V gene is TRBV7-9, the J gene TRBJ2-7; tentatively, D is TRBD1 or TRBD2 (5 bases each). The CDR3 covers 14 residues. Germline values: CDR1 SEHNR, CDR2 FQNEAQ (reference sequence). The V end lost 0 bases, the J end lost 4 bases, and 10 bases lay between the germline ends. The CDR3 loop is CASSLAGDGYEQYF. The DNA for the CDR3 is TGTGCCAGCAGCTTAGCTGGGGACGGATACGAGCAGTACTTC.

As to this clonotype: At one end the junction does not follow the germline gene, possibly because of a read error. The chain links TRBV11-3 to TRBJ2-3; 8 positions match TRBD1. The CDR3 is 16 amino acids. From germline, CDR1 is SGHNT and CDR2 YENEEA. The CDR3 region is CASGLRQGSSADTQYF. In nucleotides, the CDR3 is TGCGCCAGCGGCCTCCGACAGGGGTCAAGCGCAGATACGCAGTATTTT.

Worth noting for this clonotype: Germline and junction disagree at one end, which may indicate a read error. CDR3 sequence reads: CSVEEGEWNGYAF. CDR3 sequence (DNA): TGCAGCGTTGAAGAAGGGGAGTGGAATGGCTACGCCTTT. The chain combines TRBV29-1 with TRBJ1-2, with a tentative D call TRBD1 (5 bases). Germline lookup yields CDR1 SQVTM and CDR2 ANQGSEA. The CDR3 has 13 residues.

Only a few counts were recorded for this clonotype. Given a much more abundant clone one base away, this may be a read error. The chain is built from TRBV6-1 and TRBJ1-5, with a tentative D call TRBD1 (5 bases). The CDR3 length is 13 residues. Germline assignment: CDR1 MNHNS and CDR2 SASEGT. CDR3 region: CASSEWGSQSQHF. CDR3 bases: TGTGCCAGCAGTGAATGGGGGTCTCAGTCCCAGCATTTT.

The chain combines TRBV28 with TRBJ2-3; D not resolved. CDR1 is MDHEN and CDR2 is SYDVKM in the germline V gene. The germline V and J ends were trimmed by 7 bases and 0 bases, with 5 bases remaining between them. This CDR3 has 12 amino acids. This CDR3 is CASIDSTDTQYF. The CDR3 DNA is TGTGCCAGCATAGATAGCACAGATACGCAGTATTTT.

In the case of this clonotype: Being one base from a much bigger clone, this may be a read error. The chain couples TRBV6-5 to TRBJ1-2; 11 bases line up with TRBD1. CDR3 length: 15 residues. V lost 5 bases to trimming and J lost 8 bases; unmatched junction nucleotides: 10. CDR1 is MNHEY, CDR2 SVGAGI, per germline. The CDR3 sequence is CASSNQGGDRGGYTF. DNA for the CDR3: TGTGCCAGCAGTAACCAAGGCGGGGACAGGGGGGGCTACACCTTC.

For this clonotype: Because the CDR3 is missing its conserved closing phenylalanine or tryptophan, this is likely a read error. The limits of the CDR3 on the DNA are not certain, so only TCRdb's listed CDR3 is given. The genes are TRBV6-1 and TRBJ2-7; the D call of TRBD1 is as the table states it, not checked on the DNA. Germline values: CDR1 MNHNS, CDR2 SASEGT. The CDR3 has 15 amino acids, counting both end residues. The CDR3 here is CAIRSGGDRTYEQHY.

Of note for this clonotype: A read error may be the cause here, since a much bigger clone is one base away. This chain connects TRBV5-4 to TRBJ2-7, with D perhaps matching TRBD2 (6 bases). Germline V CDR1 and CDR2: SGHNT, YYREEE (reference sequence). The V and J ends lost 4 bases and 4 bases respectively, with 18 bases between them. The CDR3 loop spans 15 amino acids. CDR3 residues: CASSRYGGKVYEQYF. The CDR3 DNA sequence: TGTGCCAGCAGCCGTTACGGAGGGAAGGTGTACGAGCAGTACTTC.

About this clonotype itself: Just one base apart from a much larger clone, this may be a read error. The V gene is TRBV7-8, the J gene TRBJ1-5; D remains ambiguous. Germline V CDR1 and CDR2: SGHVS, FQNEAQ. The CDR3 consists of 13 residues. The CDR3 nucleotides are TGTGCCAGCAGCTTAGGGGCTAATCAGCCCGAGCATTTT. This translates into CASSLGANQPEHF.

With regard to this clonotype: The CDR3 ends on some other residue instead of the conserved phenylalanine or tryptophan, so this is likely a read error. The chain uses TRBV24-1 and TRBJ1-3; no clear D gene. This CDR3 region has 13 residues. Germline lookup yields CDR1 KGHDR and CDR2 SFDVKD. CDR3 in DNA: TGTGCCACCATCAGGACCTCTAGAAACACCATATATTAT. Its translation is CATIRTSRNTIYY.

DNA for the CDR3: TGTGCCAGCAGACTCACACGGGCATTCTATGGCTACACCTTC. It translates to CASRLTRAFYGYTF. This sequence joins TRBV11-2 and TRBJ1-2; D is unclear. Germline CDR1 is SGHAT and CDR2 is FQNNGV. The ends were cut back, 6 bases at V and 4 bases at J, with 15 bases in the middle. The CDR3 is 14 residues long.

Remarks on this clonotype: One junction end does not reproduce the germline sequence, and a read error may be involved. The J gene is TRBJ2-1, the V gene TRBV29-1; no definite D call. This CDR3 spans 14 amino acids. CDR1 and CDR2 (germline): SQVTM, ANQGSEA. In DNA form, the CDR3 reads TGTGGCGTTGACCTGGAAGGTTGGGGAAATGAGCAGTTCTTC. This translates into CGVDLEGWGNEQFF.

The CDR3 spells CASNHGQGGTRELFF. As DNA, the CDR3 is TGTGCCAGCAACCACGGACAGGGAGGGACCAGGGAGCTGTTTTTT. The chain couples TRBV5-6 to TRBJ2-2; D might be TRBD1 (8 bases). Per germline, CDR1 SGHDT and CDR2 YYEEEE. Trimming pared 6 bases from V and 9 bases from J, leaving 21 bases between. The length of the CDR3 is 15 residues.

About this clonotype: One end of the junction is discordant with germline, which a read error may explain. V and J are TRBV4-1 and TRBJ2-5, with unresolved D. The CDR3 spans 13 residues. Germline V gene lookup returns CDR1 MGHRA and CDR2 YSYEKL. CDR3 DNA: TGCGCCAGCAGCCAGTGTAGAAAGGAGACCCAATACTTC. This codes for CASSQCRKETQYF.

This clonotype was counted once. The genes are TRBV29-1 and TRBJ1-1; tentative D call: TRBD1 (6 bases). The V gene lost 6 bases and the J gene lost 10 bases, with 21 bases spanning the gap. This CDR3 is built from 13 residues. The V gene's germline CDR1 is SQVTM and CDR2 ANQGSEA. CDR3 coding DNA: TGCAGCGTGGGGGCCGGTACAGGGACGGGAGCTTTCTTT. Its protein is CSVGAGTGTGAFF.

This chain connects TRBV25-1 to TRBJ2-3; D is unclear. Germline V CDR1 and CDR2: MGHDK, SYGVNS. The CDR3 has 15 residues. V lost 3 bases and J 6 bases, leaving 16 bases between the germline ends. CDR3 nucleotides: TGTGCCAGCAGTGATGTCCTAGTTAATTTCGATACGCAGTATTTT. Translated, it gives CASSDVLVNFDTQYF. The full variable domain, completed using reference TRBV25-1 and TRBJ2-3, is EADIYQTPRYLVIGTGKKITLECSQTMGHDKMYWYQQDPGMELHLIHYSYGVNSTEKGDLSSESTVSRIRTEHFPLTLESARPSHTSQYLCASSDVLVNFDTQYFGPGTRLTVL.

On this clonotype: One end of the junction is discordant with germline, which a read error may explain. V gene TRBV6-6 combines with J gene TRBJ2-1; no clear D gene. Per the germline V gene, CDR1 is MNHNY and CDR2 is SVGAGI (reference sequence). CDR3 length: 12 residues. The CDR3 nucleotides are TGTGCCAGCAGTTTCTCGTGTGATGAGCACTTCTTC. This encodes CASSFSCDEHFF.

Only a few counts were recorded for this clonotype. One end of the junction varies from germline; a read error may be responsible. The chain employs TRBV6-6 and TRBJ1-5; tentative D call: TRBD1 (5 bases). This CDR3 has 16 amino acids. Germline values: CDR1 MNHNY, CDR2 SVGAGI (reference sequence). The CDR3 protein is CASSYSIGGGFQPQHF. DNA of the CDR3: TGTGCAAGCAGTTACTCCATCGGGGGAGGTTTTCAGCCCCAGCATTTT.

Concerning this clonotype itself: A read error may be the cause here, since a much bigger clone is one base away. The rearrangement joins TRBV28 to TRBJ2-2; D may be TRBD1 or TRBD2 (6 bases each). The CDR3 covers 16 residues. Germline V gives CDR1 MDHEN, CDR2 SYDVKM. Trimming cost V 6 bases and J 0 bases, with 14 bases left between them. The CDR3 DNA sequence: TGTGCCAGCAGCCCTAGGGGGGCCCCGAACACCGGGGAGCTGTTTTTT. It is translated as CASSPRGAPNTGELFF.